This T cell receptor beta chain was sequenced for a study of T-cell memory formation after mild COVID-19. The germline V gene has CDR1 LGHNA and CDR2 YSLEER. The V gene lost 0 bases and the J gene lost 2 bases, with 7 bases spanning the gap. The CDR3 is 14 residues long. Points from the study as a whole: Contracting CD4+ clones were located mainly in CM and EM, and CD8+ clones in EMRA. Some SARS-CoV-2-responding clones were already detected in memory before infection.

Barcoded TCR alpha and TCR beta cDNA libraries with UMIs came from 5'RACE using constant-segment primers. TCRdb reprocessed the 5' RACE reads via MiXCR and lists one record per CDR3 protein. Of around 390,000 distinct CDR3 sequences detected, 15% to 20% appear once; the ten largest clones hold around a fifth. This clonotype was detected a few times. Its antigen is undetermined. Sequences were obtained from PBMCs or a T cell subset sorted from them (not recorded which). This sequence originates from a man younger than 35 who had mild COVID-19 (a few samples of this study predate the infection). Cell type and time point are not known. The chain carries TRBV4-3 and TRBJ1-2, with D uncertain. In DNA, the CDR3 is TGCGCCAGCAGCCAAGACCCCGCAAACTATGGCTACACCTTC. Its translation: CASSQDPANYGYTF.